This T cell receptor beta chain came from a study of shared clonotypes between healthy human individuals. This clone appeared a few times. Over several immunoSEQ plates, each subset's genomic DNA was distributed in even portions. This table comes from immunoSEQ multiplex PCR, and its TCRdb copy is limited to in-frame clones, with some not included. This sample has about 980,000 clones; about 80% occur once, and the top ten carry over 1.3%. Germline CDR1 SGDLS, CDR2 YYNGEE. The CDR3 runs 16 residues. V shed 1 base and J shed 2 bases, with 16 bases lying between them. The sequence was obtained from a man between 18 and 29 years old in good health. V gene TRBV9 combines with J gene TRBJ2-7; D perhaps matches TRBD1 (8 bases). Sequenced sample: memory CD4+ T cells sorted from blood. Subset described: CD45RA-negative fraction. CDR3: CASSVRGDRKTYEQYF. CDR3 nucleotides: TGTGCCAGCAGCGTACGGGGGGACAGGAAAACCTACGAGCAGTACTTC.